The 25 T cell receptor beta chains reported below all come from one sample, sequenced in a study of vaccination effects on CD4 cells after COVID-19. Expansion of antigen-specific CD4+ T cells with viral peptide pools was carried out by the ViraFEST assay before sequencing. Subsequent to ten to eleven days of culture, CD4+ T cells were isolated. Either the BNT162b2 or mRNA-1273 vaccine was given to participants in two doses. Repertoires were generated with immunoSEQ multiplex PCR, while TCRdb's copy carries only in-frame clones and drops some. The data show tens of thousands of clones, approximately 82% seen once. Their target antigens are unknown. The source material was CD4+ T cells from PBMCs cultured with HCoV-229E spike peptides, sampled after COVID-19 vaccination. The receptors shown here come from a human donor who received a COVID-19 vaccine.

The V and J genes are TRBV28 and TRBJ1-5, with 9 bases lining up with TRBD1. CDR3 length: 17 residues. Per the germline V gene, CDR1 is MDHEN and CDR2 is SYDVKM. With 4 bases clipped from V and 6 bases from J, the junction kept 13 bases outside the gene matches. The CDR3 nucleotides read TGTGCCAGCAGTTCTCCCGGGACAGGGACGGTGGCTCAGCCCCAGCATTTT. It yields the protein CASSSPGTGTVAQPQHF.

The V call is TRBV19, the J call TRBJ2-5, with TRBD1 matching 8 bases. The J segment lost 2 bases and the V segment lost 5 bases, leaving 4 bases of the junction unmatched. The CDR3 loop spans 14 amino acids. Germline loops: CDR1 LNHDA, CDR2 SQIVND (reference sequence). The CDR3 sequence: CASSGNRGQETQYF. The CDR3 region has the DNA TGTGCCAGTAGTGGCAACAGGGGGCAAGAGACCCAGTACTTC.

The chain carries TRBV21-1 and TRBJ1-4. TRBV21-1 is a pseudogene. CDR3 size: 17 residues. The CDR3 loop reads CASNGWGTNSTNEKLFF. CDR3 in DNA: TGTGCCAGCAATGGCTGGGGAACTAACTCAACTAATGAAAAACTGTTTTTT.

V usage is TRBV28 and J usage is TRBJ2-6; no definite D call. The ends were cut back, 5 bases at V and 0 bases at J, with 20 bases in the middle. CDR1 MDHEN and CDR2 SYDVKM come from the germline V gene. The CDR3 length is 19 residues. As DNA, the CDR3 is TGTGCCAGCAGTCCCTCTGCAGAGAGGCTCCTCTCTGGGGCCAACGTCCTGACTTTC. As protein: CASSPSAERLLSGANVLTF.

The rearrangement links TRBV10-2 to TRBJ2-7; D possibly matches TRBD1 or TRBD2 (5 bases each). CDR1 and CDR2 from the germline V gene are WSHSY and SAAADI. Trimming shortened V by 3 bases and J by 1 base, and 10 bases separated the two germline ends. The CDR3 has 14 amino acids. In nucleotides, the CDR3 is TGCGCCAGCAGTGACCGGGACGGGTCCTACGAGCAGTACGTC. It is translated as CASSDRDGSYEQYV.

The V call is TRBV3-1 (or the pseudogene TRBV3-2), the J call TRBJ2-2, with D unclear. Trimming took 4 bases from V and 1 from J, leaving 16 bases between them. Germline V CDR1 and CDR2: LGHDT, YNNKEL (reference sequence). This CDR3 is built from 17 residues. CDR3 sequence (DNA): TGTGCCAGCAGCCCCCCGGCTGGCCACCTGAACACCGGGGAGCTGTTTTTT. It encodes CASSPPAGHLNTGELFF.

The rearrangement joins TRBV19 to TRBJ1-5, with D possibly matching TRBD1 (5 bases). Germline loops: CDR1 LNHDA, CDR2 SQIVND (reference sequence). This CDR3 comprises 15 residues. Trimming took 1 base from V and 3 from J, leaving 10 bases between them. The CDR3: CASSIVGPLNQPQHF. The CDR3 coding sequence is TGTGCCAGTAGTATAGTGGGACCGCTCAATCAGCCCCAGCATTTT.

CDR3 sequence (DNA): TGTGCCAGCAGCTTAAGGCTGAAATCCTACAATGAGCAGTTCTTC. The encoded protein is CASSLRLKSYNEQFF. The chain carries TRBV7-8 and TRBJ2-1, with D hard to call. The CDR3 covers 15 residues. V was cut by 2 bases and J by 1 base, with 9 bases left in between. From germline, CDR1 is SGHVS and CDR2 FQNEAQ.

The chain couples TRBV19 to TRBJ2-5, with 8 positions matching TRBD1. The CDR3 is made up of 15 amino acids. J gave up 4 bases and V 2 bases, and 6 bases lay outside the gene matches. The germline V gene encodes CDR1 LNHDA and CDR2 SQIVND (reference sequence). The chain's CDR3 is CASSIHQGASETQYF. CDR3 nucleotides: TGTGCCAGTAGTATACATCAGGGGGCATCAGAGACCCAGTACTTC.

The chain links TRBV19 to TRBJ1-4, with D unresolved. The CDR3 runs 14 residues. The V gene lost 6 bases and the J gene lost 0 bases, with 8 bases spanning the gap. Germline V gene data show CDR1 as LNHDA and CDR2 as SQIVND (reference sequence). The CDR3 here is CASRIRSTNEKLFF. For the CDR3, the DNA is TGTGCCAGTAGGATTCGCTCAACTAATGAAAAACTGTTTTTT.

The chain uses TRBV29-1 and TRBJ1-1; possible D gene TRBD1, 5 bases. The CDR3 totals 16 residues. Germline assignment: CDR1 SQVTM and CDR2 ANQGSEA. V lost 3 bases to trimming and J lost 5 bases, with 22 bases between them. For the CDR3, the DNA is TGCAGCGTTGATCTTTGGGGGGGGATTGGTGAGACTGAAGCTTTCTTT. Its translation is CSVDLWGGIGETEAFF.

V and J are TRBV6-5 and TRBJ1-6; no reliable D call. CDR3 length: 14 amino acids. The germline CDR1 and CDR2 sequences are MNHEY and SVGAGI. V was trimmed by 11 bases and J by 0 bases, leaving 11 bases between them. In nucleotides, the CDR3 is TGTGCCTTCGGGAGCAACTCCTATAATTCACCCCTCCACTTT. Translating gives CAFGSNSYNSPLHF.

The CDR3 DNA reads TGCGCCAGCAGTACAGGGGCGAACACCGGGGAGCTGTTTTTT. Translating it yields CASSTGANTGELFF. This chain connects TRBV5-1 to TRBJ2-2; TRBD1 matches 7 bases. Germline loops: CDR1 SGHRS, CDR2 YFSETQ. J lost 0 bases, V lost 5 bases, and 1 base had no gene match. The CDR3 sequence is 14 residues long.

CDR3: CASSTQRTGKSGNTIYF. The CDR3 nucleotides are TGTGCCAGCAGTACTCAAAGGACAGGCAAATCTGGAAACACCATATATTTT. This chain uses TRBV3-1 (or the pseudogene TRBV3-2) with TRBJ1-3; 7 bases align to TRBD1. With V trimmed by 6 bases and J by 1 base, 12 bases remained unmatched. The germline CDR1 and CDR2 sequences are LGHDT and YNNKEL (reference sequence). The CDR3 runs to 17 residues.

The genes are TRBV2 and TRBJ1-2; possible D gene TRBD1, 5 bases. Germline assignment: CDR1 SNHLY and CDR2 FYNNEI. V was cut by 6 bases and J by 5 bases, with 16 bases left in between. The CDR3 length is 14 residues. The CDR3 spells CASRMDTDTYGYTF. The CDR3 DNA reads TGTGCCAGCAGGATGGACACGGACACTTATGGCTACACCTTC.

The chain joins TRBV28 to TRBJ2-7, with D maybe TRBD1 (5 bases). Germline CDR1 and CDR2: MDHEN and SYDVKM. V was shortened by 6 bases and J by 6 bases, with 15 bases between the two germline ends. CDR3 length equals 13 residues. The CDR3 DNA is TGTGCCAGCAGACCAGGGTCCCCGGGCGAGCAGTACGTC. It yields the protein CASRPGSPGEQYV.

The rearrangement uses TRBV2 and TRBJ1-5; TRBD1 is a possible D gene (5 bases). This CDR3 spans 13 amino acids. Germline loops: CDR1 SNHLY, CDR2 FYNNEI. The germline V and J ends were trimmed by 1 base and 13 bases, with 14 bases remaining between them. The CDR3 DNA is TGTGCCAGCAGTGAAGGGGTCACGGGGGTGCAGCATTTT. Its protein is CASSEGVTGVQHF.

V usage is TRBV5-6 and J usage is TRBJ1-2; tentatively, D is TRBD1 (6 bases). The CDR3 totals 14 residues. CDR1 and CDR2 (germline): SGHDT, YYEEEE. The V gene lost 2 bases and the J gene lost 5 bases, with 13 bases spanning the gap. The CDR3 nucleotides read TGTGCCAGCAGCTTACCGGGACAAGGGTATGGCTACACCTTC. As protein: CASSLPGQGYGYTF.

This clone was seen once. This chain uses TRBV7-3 with TRBJ1-1; D gene uncertain. Germline V gives CDR1 SGHTA, CDR2 FQGTGA. V was clipped by 0 bases and J by 1 base, with 9 bases between them. This CDR3 contains 15 residues. The CDR3 here is CASSLTPLTNTEAFF. The CDR3 bases are TGTGCCAGCAGCTTAACCCCACTCACGAACACTGAAGCTTTCTTT.

This clone occurred a few times. The chain joins TRBV29-1 to TRBJ1-1; 9 positions match TRBD1. Trimming at V came to 7 bases and at J to 1 base, leaving 10 bases not matched to a gene. Germline values: CDR1 SQVTM, CDR2 ANQGSEA. This CDR3 has 15 amino acids. The CDR3 sequence: CSATLMGQGNTEAFF. Here the CDR3 DNA reads TGCAGCGCCACCTTAATGGGACAGGGGAACACTGAAGCTTTCTTT.

The CDR3 region has the DNA TGTGCCAGCAGCATTCCACCCACAGATACGCAGTATTTT. This gives the protein CASSIPPTDTQYF. This chain uses TRBV9 with TRBJ2-3, with D uncertain. Germline CDR1 SGDLS, CDR2 YYNGEE. The CDR3 has 13 residues. The V and J ends lost 4 bases and 2 bases respectively, with 8 bases between them.

This clone came up once. The J gene is TRBJ2-5, the V gene TRBV11-2; 10 bases align to TRBD2. V lost 3 bases, J lost 4 bases, and 14 bases stayed unmatched. Germline values: CDR1 SGHAT, CDR2 FQNNGV. CDR3 length: 18 amino acids. This chain's CDR3 is CASSFRSGGAVVRETQYF. The CDR3, as DNA: TGTGCCAGCAGCTTCCGAAGCGGGGGGGCAGTGGTAAGAGAGACCCAGTACTTC.

The gene calls are TRBV28 and TRBJ1-2; D may be TRBD1 (5 bases). Germline CDR1 and CDR2: MDHEN and SYDVKM. CDR3 length: 16 amino acids. The V gene lost 3 bases and the J gene lost 1 base, with 15 bases spanning the gap. DNA of the CDR3: TGTGCCAGCAGTTTCCCGCCGGGCAGGGATAACTATGGCTACACCTTC. Amino acid sequence: CASSFPPGRDNYGYTF.

V is TRBV7-2 and J is TRBJ1-2; D is perhaps TRBD1 (5 bases). The CDR3 sequence is 11 residues long. Germline V gives CDR1 SGHTA, CDR2 FQGNSA. Trimming left V 1 base short and J 11 bases short, with 8 bases between. The CDR3 sequence: CASSLGGDYTF. CDR3 DNA: TGTGCCAGCAGCTTAGGGGGGGATTACACCTTC.

The rearrangement links TRBV19 to TRBJ2-1; D is possibly TRBD1 (6 bases). The germline V and J ends were trimmed by 0 bases and 0 bases, with 15 bases remaining between them. Germline CDR1 LNHDA, CDR2 SQIVND (reference sequence). The CDR3 runs 18 residues. The CDR3: CASSIDLDSPYSYNEQFF. CDR3 in DNA: TGTGCCAGTAGTATAGATCTGGACAGCCCCTACTCCTACAATGAGCAGTTCTTC.